The present entry profiles one TCR beta chain with its context. Antigen unknown. This entry belongs to a study of early T cells in non-severe SARS-CoV-2 infection. For the study at large: The authors sequenced bulk RNA from unsorted whole blood, leaving chains unpaired.

Trimming took 1 base from V and 4 from J, leaving 13 bases between them. Germline assignment: CDR1 MNHNY and CDR2 SVGAGI (reference sequence). The CDR3 loop spans 15 amino acids. Study-wide results and limits: There was a bias toward anti-spike CD8 responses in VDJdb matching, which missed private and CD4 specificities.

Individual cDNA molecules each received unique molecular identifiers attached to them. In TCRdb, the 5' RACE reads were re-called with MiXCR into one record per CDR3 protein. The sample lists roughly 110,000 distinct CDR3 sequences, over 8.5% occurring once. The V and J genes are TRBV6-6 and TRBJ1-2; possibly TRBD1 for D (5 bases). The sample comprised whole blood. The receptor comes from an adult who was a healthcare worker with PCR-confirmed SARS-CoV-2 infection or an uninfected control (not recorded which). CDR3 nucleotides: TGTGCCAGCAGTTACTGGGAAGGGGAGGTCTATGGCTACACCTTC. Amino acid sequence: CASSYWEGEVYGYTF.